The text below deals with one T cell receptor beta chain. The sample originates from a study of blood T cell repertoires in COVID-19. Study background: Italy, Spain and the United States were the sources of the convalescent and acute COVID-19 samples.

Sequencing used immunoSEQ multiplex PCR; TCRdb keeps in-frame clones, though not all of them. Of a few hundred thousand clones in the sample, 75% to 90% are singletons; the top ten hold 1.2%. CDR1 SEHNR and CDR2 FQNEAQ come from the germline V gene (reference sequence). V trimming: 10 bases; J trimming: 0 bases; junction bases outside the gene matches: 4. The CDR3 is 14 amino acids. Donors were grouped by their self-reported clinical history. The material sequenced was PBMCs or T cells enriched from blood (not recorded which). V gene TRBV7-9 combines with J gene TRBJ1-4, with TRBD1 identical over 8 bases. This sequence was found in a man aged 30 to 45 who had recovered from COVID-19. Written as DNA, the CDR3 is TGTGCCATTTCGACAGGGGCAACTAATGAAAAACTGTTTTTT. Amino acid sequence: CAISTGATNEKLFF. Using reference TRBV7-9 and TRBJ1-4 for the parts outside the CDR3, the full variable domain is DTGVSQNPRHKITKRGQNVTFRCDPISEHNRLYWYRQTLGQGPEFLTYFQNEAQLEKSRLLSDRFSAERPKGSFSTLEIQRTEQGDSAMYLCAISTGATNEKLFFGSGTQLSVL.